This TCR beta chain came from a study of T cells in Graves' hyperthyroidism and ophthalmopathy (dated by TCRdb to between 2018 and 2021). Concerning the study at large: Peripheral blood samples were taken at the time of initial diagnosis, prior to any treatment. A discovery cohort of around 100 patients, 43 with Graves' ophthalmopathy and approximately 57 with stable Graves' hyperthyroidism, was used to find distinguishing TCR V-J signatures. Prospective prediction of ophthalmopathy was tested in an independent validation cohort of 18 to 20 hyperthyroidism patients and 15 to 17 patients who later progressed to ophthalmopathy. The roughly 94 discovery patients were randomly split 7:3 into training and test sets. Thyroid tissue and blood T-cell repertoires from about six Graves' hyperthyroidism patients were also compared in the study. After blood sampling, hyperthyroidism patients were treated with methimazole at a starting dose of 30 mg daily, and ophthalmopathy patients were treated with high-dose intravenous methylprednisolone. The paper reports TCR Vbeta CDR3 sequencing of 130 to 150 peripheral blood samples: approximately 41 ophthalmopathy, fewer than 80 hyperthyroidism and 17 progressor patients. Results and caveats for the whole study, not just this receptor: Most expanded thyroid clonotypes (frequency above 0.001) were also found in blood, which suggests that blood repertoires may mirror thyroid immune responses. No statistical method was used to fix the sample size in advance, and group allocation was not hidden from the investigators. A 13 V-J signature model separated ophthalmopathy from stable hyperthyroidism, with 87.88% sensitivity and about 81% specificity in cross-validation and 80%/75% in testing. During validation, the model predicted progression to ophthalmopathy a median of approximately 6 months ahead of onset, with almost 71% sensitivity and 72.22% specificity.

V is cut by 3 bases and J by 4 bases, and the space between the germline ends is 12 bases. The CDR3 is 14 residues long, counting both termini. Kept here is only the CDR3 DNA, which spans 42 bases and is read in frame from base 1. Via the germline V gene (reference sequence), CDR1 is LGHDT and CDR2 YNNKEL. Turning to this clonotype: The target of this receptor is not known. This may stem from a read error, because a much larger clone lies one nucleotide away. No conserved phenylalanine or tryptophan ends this CDR3, so it is likely a read error.

TCR beta CDR3 regions were amplified from RNA transcripts. For the first round of RT-PCR on the TCR CDR3, the HTBI primer set was used together with the Qiagen OneStep RT-PCR kit. Libraries were constructed in a second round of multiplex PCR, after which size selection and purification were performed. Paired-end sequencing of the libraries was performed with 100 bp reads on an Illumina HiSeq2000. The source study handled its data this way. SOAPnuke was used to process the raw data, with reads discarded if the reads contained adapters or uncalled bases, had a mean Phred below 15, or lacked an exact constant-primer or identifier match. COPE v1.2.5 was used to merge the high-quality paired reads, and each unique nucleotide sequence was defined as a clonotype. MiTCR v1.1 was used to align the clonotypes against IMGT TRBV, TRBD and TRBJ reference segments. The analysis was restricted to V-J combinations with a frequency above 0.0001, which together covered about 99% of the repertoires. The TCS score was defined as the ratio of F50 (clonal expansion) to E x V (chaos), calculated using BLOSUM62-based TCRdist between CDR3 peptides within each V-J. Welch's t-statistics and random forest reduced around 510 V-J features to about 13, which were used in a naive Bayes classifier (R e1071). TCRdb redid the processing of the public reads, applying fastp at Q25 and MiXCR, and retained in-frame beta chains. Each CDR3 protein appears once, grouped with its most common genes and DNA. TCRdb's processing, not the authors', yielded these V and J calls. For this sample there are 530,000 or so distinct CDR3 sequences; 15% to 20% appear just once. The top ten hold 15% to 20% of the sample.

In the ophthalmopathy patients, disease was moderately to severely active, with a Clinical Activity Score of 3 or more, a NOSPECS grade of 4 or more, and a duration of less than 3 months. Exclusion was applied to patients with uncontrolled infections, other autoimmune diseases, pregnancy or lactation. Clinical symptoms, serum thyroxine and TRAb, thyroid ultrasound, and orbital computed tomography formed the basis for the diagnoses. Ficoll-Paque density gradient centrifugation was used to isolate PBMCs from approximately 10 ml of fresh peripheral blood. Trizol reagent was used to extract total RNA, and RNA quality was then checked on an Agilent 2100 Bioanalyzer.

Material for sequencing was blood. This receptor was obtained from a woman under 30 with Graves' ophthalmopathy. The sequence joins TRBV3-1 to TRBJ1-1; D gene: possibly TRBD1, on 6 matching bases. The CDR3 is CASSHTGTGTEAFL. The nucleotide sequence reads as follows: TGTGCCAGCAGCCACACAGGGACCGGCACTGAAGCTTTCCTT.